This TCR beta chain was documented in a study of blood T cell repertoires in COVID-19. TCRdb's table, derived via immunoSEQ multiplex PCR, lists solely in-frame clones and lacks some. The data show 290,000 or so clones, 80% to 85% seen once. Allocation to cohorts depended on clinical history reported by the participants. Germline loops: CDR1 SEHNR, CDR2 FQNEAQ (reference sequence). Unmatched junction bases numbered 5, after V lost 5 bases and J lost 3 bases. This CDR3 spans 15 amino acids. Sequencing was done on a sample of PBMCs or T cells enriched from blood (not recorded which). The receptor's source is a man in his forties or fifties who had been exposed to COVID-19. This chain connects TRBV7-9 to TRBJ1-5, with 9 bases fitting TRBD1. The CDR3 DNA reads TGTGCCAGCAGCGGGGACAGGGCCATCAATCAGCCCCAGCATTTT. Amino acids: CASSGDRAINQPQHF.